This T cell receptor (beta chain) emerged from a study of T-cell memory formation after mild COVID-19. Study at large: Largely donor-specific TCR clusters were found.

The 5'RACE method, run with constant-segment primers, produced TCR alpha and TCR beta cDNA libraries (carrying sample barcodes and UMIs). TCRdb independently ran MiXCR on the 5' RACE reads; one entry per CDR3 protein. The sample carries about 58,000 distinct CDR3 sequences, approximately 30% recorded once. Concerning this clonotype: Its matching antigen is unknown.

Germline CDR1 is MNHEY and CDR2 is SVGEGT. The CDR3 runs to 15 residues. After removal of 4 bases from V and 6 bases from J, the junction contained 9 bases not matched to a gene. Findings and limits, study-wide: Whether day 37 second-wave clones are SARS-CoV-2-specific was not confirmed. Pre-infection memory already had some responding clones, implying cross-reactive memory joined.

This rearrangement joins TRBV6-2 or TRBV6-3 to TRBJ1-5; the match to TRBD1 covers 7 bases. The sequenced material came from PBMCs or a T cell subset sorted from them (not recorded which). This receptor was obtained from a young man who had mild COVID-19 (a few samples of this study predate the infection). Cell type and time point are not known. This CDR3 is CASSSTGVRGQPQHF. CDR3 in DNA: TGTGCCAGCAGTTCTACAGGGGTACGCGGTCAGCCCCAGCATTTT.